Following are 14 T cell receptor beta chains from one sample sequenced in a study of blood T cell repertoires in COVID-19 (dated by TCRdb to 2019 to 2021). Library construction relied on the immunoSEQ multiplex PCR assay. TCRdb took this table from immuneACCESS and kept in-frame rearrangements with V and J called. Such tables lack part of the clones; where checked against another copy, unresolved V genes explain under half of the gap, and the rest is unexplained. For this sample the table gives approximately 200,000 clones, of which 75% to 90% were detected only once. The ten largest clones represent around 19% of the sample. Input material: PBMCs or T cells enriched from blood (not recorded which). The receptors shown here come from a middle-aged man who had recovered from COVID-19.

The rearrangement joins TRBV4-1 to TRBJ1-3; D is possibly TRBD1 (5 bases). In germline, CDR1 is MGHRA, CDR2 YSYEKL. V lost 5 bases and J lost 0, with 11 bases in between. The CDR3 runs to 15 residues. The CDR3 nucleotides read TGCGCCAGCAGCTCGTCGGGGGGCTCTGGAAACACCATATATTTT. Translating it yields CASSSSGGSGNTIYF.

This clone appeared a few times. The chain has TRBV27 and TRBJ1-5, with TRBD1 matching over 11 bases. Unmatched junction bases numbered 1, after V lost 9 bases and J lost 6 bases. The CDR3 covers 12 residues. The germline CDR1 and CDR2 sequences are MNHEY and SMNVEV (reference sequence). CDR3: CASGTGGQPQHF. The CDR3 bases are TGTGCCAGTGGGACAGGGGGTCAGCCCCAGCATTTT.

The chain couples TRBV9 to TRBJ2-5; D not resolved. The CDR3 spans 16 residues. Germline V lookup: CDR1 SGDLS, CDR2 YYNGEE. V gave up 4 bases and J gave up 0 bases, with 16 bases separating them. The CDR3 here is CASSPYEEPYQETQYF. CDR3 bases: TGTGCCAGCAGCCCCTACGAGGAACCATACCAAGAGACCCAGTACTTC.

This sequence joins TRBV4-1 and TRBJ2-7; TRBD1 matches 8 bases. CDR1 MGHRA and CDR2 YSYEKL come from the germline V gene. This CDR3 spans 13 amino acids. The junction had 0 bases not matched to a gene; V was cut back by 3 bases and J by 2 bases. Here the CDR3 DNA reads TGCGCCAGCAGCCAGGGACAGGCCTACGAGCAGTACTTC. The encoded protein is CASSQGQAYEQYF.

This chain connects TRBV18 to TRBJ2-1; unclear D gene. Germline V gene data show CDR1 as KGHSH and CDR2 as LQKENI. Trimming left V 0 bases short and J 0 bases short, with 12 bases between. The length of the CDR3 is 17 residues. As DNA, the CDR3 is TGTGCCAGCTCACCACCCAGGTCAGCCGCCTCCTACAATGAGCAGTTCTTC. This translates into CASSPPRSAASYNEQFF.

The chain combines TRBV6-1 with TRBJ1-1; 8 bases map to TRBD1. J lost 6 bases, V lost 3 bases, and 9 bases had no gene match. This CDR3 region has 15 residues. The germline V gene encodes CDR1 MNHNS and CDR2 SASEGT. For the CDR3, the DNA is TGTGCCAGCAGTGAGCTCGTGCAGGGGGCCGCTGAAGCTTTCTTT. This gives the protein CASSELVQGAAEAFF.

Turning to this clone: Mismatch with germline at one junction end may stem from a read error. The chain is built from TRBV19 and TRBJ2-1, with 8 positions matching TRBD2. The CDR3 length is 17 residues. Per the germline V gene, CDR1 is LNHDA and CDR2 is SQIVND (reference sequence). The CDR3 reads CASSIGSGSGSYNERFF. The CDR3 region has the DNA TGTGCCAGTAGTATAGGGAGCGGGAGCGGCTCCTACAATGAGCGGTTCTTC. Variable domain in full (rest from reference TRBV19 and TRBJ2-1): DGGITQSPKYLFRKEGQNVTLSCEQNLNHDAMYWYRQDPGQGLRLIYYSQIVNDFQKGDIAEGYSVSREKKESFPLTVTSAQKNPTAFYLCASSIGSGSGSYNERFFGPGTRLTVL.

The genes are TRBV7-8 and TRBJ2-1; 12 bases agree with TRBD2. This CDR3 is 15 amino acids long. Unmatched junction bases numbered 5, after V lost 2 bases and J lost 9 bases. From germline, CDR1 is SGHVS and CDR2 FQNEAQ. In DNA, the CDR3 is TGTGCCAGCAGCTTACCTAGCGGGAGGGCCTTTGAGCAGTTCTTC. It yields the protein CASSLPSGRAFEQFF.

This rearrangement joins TRBV4-1 to TRBJ2-7; D may be TRBD2 (5 bases). The length of the CDR3 is 15 residues. V was clipped by 1 base and J by 7 bases, with 17 bases between them. The germline V gene has CDR1 MGHRA and CDR2 YSYEKL. The CDR3 DNA reads as TGCGCCAGCAGCCAAGGAAGTGAGGGAGTGTATGAGCAGTACTTC. This encodes CASSQGSEGVYEQYF.

The rearrangement links TRBV19 to TRBJ2-7, with D maybe TRBD1 (6 bases). CDR3 length: 13 amino acids. Germline-derived CDR1 and CDR2 are LNHDA and SQIVND (reference sequence). V was shortened by 3 bases and J by 2 bases, with 8 bases between the two germline ends. In nucleotides, the CDR3 is TGTGCCAGTAGTATTACAGGGACCTACGAGCAGTACTTC. Protein: CASSITGTYEQYF.

The chain uses TRBV30 and TRBJ2-7, with TRBD2 matching 7 bases. This CDR3 is 15 amino acids long. Germline assignment: CDR1 GTSNPN and CDR2 SVGIG (reference sequence). Trimming removed 3 bases from V and 2 bases from J; junction bases left unmatched: 10. CDR3 sequence (DNA): TGTGCCTGGAGCATGGGGGGAGGGTATCCCTACGAGCAGTACTTC. It encodes CAWSMGGGYPYEQYF.

The genes are TRBV6-2 or TRBV6-3 and TRBJ2-2, with a weak D call TRBD2 (6 bases). The CDR3 contains 16 residues. The V end lost 0 bases, the J end lost 5 bases, and 13 bases lay between the germline ends. Germline V gives CDR1 MNHEY, CDR2 SVGEGT. CDR3 sequence: CASSYSPGDGTGELFF. The CDR3 DNA reads as TGTGCCAGCAGTTACTCGCCGGGAGATGGAACCGGGGAGCTGTTTTTT.

The chain employs TRBV2 and TRBJ1-6; D gene unclear. V was clipped by 4 bases and J by 3 bases, with 10 bases between them. The CDR3 runs 15 residues. Looked up from germline, CDR1 is SNHLY and CDR2 is FYNNEI. The CDR3 here is CASSAMSGYNSPLHF. The DNA for the CDR3 is TGTGCCAGCAGTGCTATGTCGGGCTATAATTCACCCCTCCACTTT. Filled out from reference TRBV2 and TRBJ1-6, the complete variable domain reads EPEVTQTPSHQVTQMGQEVILRCVPISNHLYFYWYRQILGQKVEFLVSFYNNEISEKSEIFDDQFSVERPDGSNFTLKIRSTKLEDSAMYFCASSAMSGYNSPLHFGNGTRLTVT.

This rearrangement joins TRBV28 to TRBJ2-7; 8 bases match TRBD2. Germline trimming cut 4 bases from V and 3 bases from J; bases unmatched to any gene: 5. The CDR3 runs to 14 residues. Germline V gene lookup returns CDR1 MDHEN and CDR2 SYDVKM. The CDR3 sequence: CASSSGGDLYEQYF. DNA for the CDR3: TGTGCCAGCAGTTCGGGAGGGGACCTCTACGAGCAGTACTTC.